This T cell receptor (beta chain) emerged from a study of OX40 agonist ivuxolimab in advanced cancers. As for the study in general: Ivuxolimab, an agonistic anti-OX40 (CD134) antibody, was given to patients.

Data came from immunoSEQ multiplex PCR; TCRdb stores just in-frame clones and leaves some out. The sample yields about 19,000 clones, approximately 85% seen once. Between the trimmed V and J ends, which lost 5 bases and 6 bases, there was a span of 13 bases. Germline V gene lookup returns CDR1 SGHTA and CDR2 FQGNSA. The CDR3 consists of 13 residues. The sample holds one count of this clone. This TCR was sampled from an adult with an advanced solid tumor such as melanoma, head and neck, liver or kidney cancer. The chain uses TRBV7-2 and TRBJ1-2; D is ambiguous. The specimen comprised CD4+ or CD8+ T cells sorted from blood, sampled in a trial of the OX40 agonist ivuxolimab. CDR3 sequence: CASSLRTGNGYTF. Here the CDR3 DNA reads TGTGCCAGCAGCCTCAGGACGGGGAATGGCTACACCTTC. Supplemented by reference TRBV7-2 and TRBJ1-2, the full variable domain reads GAGVSQSPSNKVTEKGKDVELRCDPISGHTALYWYRQSLGQGLEFLIYFQGNSAPDKSGLPSDRFSAERTGGSVSTLTIQRTQQEDSAVYLCASSLRTGNGYTFGSGTRLTVV.